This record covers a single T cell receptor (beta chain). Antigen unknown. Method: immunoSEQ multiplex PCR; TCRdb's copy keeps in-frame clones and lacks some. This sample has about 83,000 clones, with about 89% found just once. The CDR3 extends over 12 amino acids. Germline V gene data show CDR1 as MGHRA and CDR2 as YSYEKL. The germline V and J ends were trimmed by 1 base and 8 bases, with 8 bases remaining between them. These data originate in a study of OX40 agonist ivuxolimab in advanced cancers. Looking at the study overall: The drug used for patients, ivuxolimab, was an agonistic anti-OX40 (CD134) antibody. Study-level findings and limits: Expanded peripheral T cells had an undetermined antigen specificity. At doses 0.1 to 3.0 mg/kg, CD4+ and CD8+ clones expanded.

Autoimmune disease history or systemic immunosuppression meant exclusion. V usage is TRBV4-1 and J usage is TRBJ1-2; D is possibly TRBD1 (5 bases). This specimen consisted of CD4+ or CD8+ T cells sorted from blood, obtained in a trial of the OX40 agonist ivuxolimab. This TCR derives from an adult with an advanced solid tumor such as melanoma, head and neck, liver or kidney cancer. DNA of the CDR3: TGCGCCAGCAGCCAAGGCAGGGAGGGCTACACCTTC. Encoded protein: CASSQGREGYTF.